These 30 T cell receptor beta chains came from one sample sequenced in a study of cytomegalovirus exposure and HLA in healthy donors. Use of 60 Vbeta and 13 Jbeta primers characterized the PCR. Here immunoSEQ multiplex PCR was the method, and the copy in TCRdb shows in-frame clones only, minus some. Recorded here are 100,000 to 150,000 clones; the top ten clones represent about 1.7%. Material: PBMCs. The receptors come from a man aged 18 to 30 in good health and CMV-seronegative.

J is TRBJ2-2 and V is TRBV4-3; 8 bases fit TRBD1. The CDR3 has 16 residues. J lost 3 bases, V lost 4 bases, and 7 bases had no gene match. CDR1 and CDR2 (germline): LGHNA, YSLEER. In DNA form, the CDR3 reads TGCGCCAGCAGCCGCGGACAGGGCTTACACACCGGGGAGCTGTTTTTT. Amino acid sequence: CASSRGQGLHTGELFF.

This chain uses TRBV19 with TRBJ1-4; no clear D. Trimming pared 3 bases from V and 2 bases from J, leaving 7 bases between. The CDR3 sequence is 14 residues long. CDR1 LNHDA and CDR2 SQIVND come from the germline V gene (reference sequence). The DNA of the CDR3 is TGTGCCAGTAGTATTCACGGGACTAATGAAAAACTGTTTTTT. This gives the protein CASSIHGTNEKLFF.

The chain combines TRBV9 with TRBJ1-1; D not certain. V gave up 0 bases and J gave up 2 bases, with 14 bases separating them. The CDR3 sequence is 16 residues long. From germline, CDR1 is SGDLS and CDR2 YYNGEE. CDR3 amino acids: CASSVGTQAANTEAFF. In nucleotides, the CDR3 is TGTGCCAGCAGCGTAGGTACGCAGGCCGCCAACACTGAAGCTTTCTTT.

V is TRBV28 and J is TRBJ2-3; D might be TRBD2 (7 bases). The germline gives CDR1 MDHEN, CDR2 SYDVKM. This CDR3 comprises 15 residues. V lost 6 bases and J lost 4, with 17 bases in between. CDR3 protein: CASRRGGLGADTQYF. Here the CDR3 DNA reads TGTGCCAGCAGGAGGGGGGGCTTAGGCGCAGATACGCAGTATTTT.

The chain combines TRBV7-2 with TRBJ2-7, with D possibly TRBD1 on 5 matching bases. CDR1 is SGHTA, CDR2 FQGNSA, per germline. V lost 5 bases, J lost 2 bases, and 16 bases lay in between. This CDR3 comprises 15 residues. The CDR3 DNA reads TGTGCCAGCAGCCTATCCAGGGATCCCACCTACGAGCAGTACTTC. Amino acid sequence: CASSLSRDPTYEQYF.

About this clone itself: A junction end diverges from the germline sequence, so it may reflect a read error. Other DNA variants within this sample encode the same CDR3. The CDR3 loop reads CASSVLQDSLVGELFF. CDR3 nucleotide sequence: TGTGCCAGCAGCGTTCTGCAGGACAGTTTGGTCGGGGAGTTGTTTTTT. The rearrangement links TRBV9 to TRBJ2-2; perhaps TRBD1 as D (6 bases). In germline, CDR1 is SGDLS, CDR2 YYNGEE. The CDR3 covers 16 residues.

Here the CDR3 reads CASRPIQGSSYEQYF. CDR3 sequence (DNA): TGCGCCAGCAGACCAATACAGGGGAGCTCCTACGAGCAGTACTTC. The chain joins TRBV5-1 to TRBJ2-7; 7 nucleotides align to TRBD1. The V and J ends lost 5 bases and 0 bases, in that order; junction bases with no gene match: 8. CDR1 is SGHRS and CDR2 is YFSETQ in the germline V gene. The CDR3 has 15 residues.

V gene TRBV7-2 combines with J gene TRBJ1-3; D not resolved. This CDR3 contains 19 residues. CDR1 and CDR2 (germline): SGHTA, FQGNSA. The V and J ends lost 1 base and 0 bases respectively, with 19 bases between them. The CDR3 DNA reads TGTGCCAGCAGCTTAGATGTGGGAGGAAGGAGCCACTCTGGAAACACCATATATTTT. Translation gives CASSLDVGGRSHSGNTIYF.

The chain combines TRBV6-5 with TRBJ2-7; maybe TRBD1 (8 bases). This CDR3 is built from 15 residues. Between the trimmed V and J ends, which lost 5 bases and 1 base, there was a span of 15 bases. Looked up from germline, CDR1 is MNHEY and CDR2 is SVGAGI. The CDR3 coding sequence is TGTGCCAGCAGTCCATACAGGGGGGGGTCCTACGAGCAGTACTTC. As protein: CASSPYRGGSYEQYF.

The chain carries TRBV7-8 and TRBJ2-5, with TRBD1 matching 7 bases. Per germline, CDR1 SGHVS and CDR2 FQNEAQ. Trimming removed 0 bases from V and 4 bases from J; junction bases left unmatched: 2. This CDR3 contains 14 residues. The CDR3 sequence is CASSLARGRETQYF. The CDR3 DNA reads as TGTGCCAGCAGCTTAGCGAGGGGGCGAGAGACCCAGTACTTC.

The genes are TRBV5-1 and TRBJ2-1; a weak D match, TRBD1 (6 bases). V dropped 2 bases and J dropped 7 bases, with 13 bases sitting between them. The CDR3 covers 14 residues. Per the germline V gene, CDR1 is SGHRS and CDR2 is YFSETQ. The CDR3, as DNA: TGCGCCAGCAGCTTCGATCAGGGGTGGAATGAGCAGTTCTTC. This translates into CASSFDQGWNEQFF.

The gene calls are TRBV19 and TRBJ2-1, with 7 bases identical to TRBD1. V gave up 3 bases and J gave up 5 bases; unmatched junction bases: 4. The CDR3 extends over 14 amino acids. Germline CDR1 LNHDA, CDR2 SQIVND (reference sequence). As DNA, the CDR3 is TGTGCCAGTAGTATGACAGGGTGGGACAATGAGCAGTTCTTC. Residues: CASSMTGWDNEQFF.

The J gene is TRBJ2-5, the V gene TRBV25-1; weak D call: TRBD2 (6 bases). V lost 3 bases and J 4 bases, leaving 9 bases between the germline ends. Germline V lookup: CDR1 MGHDK, CDR2 SYGVNS. The CDR3 consists of 13 residues. CDR3 in DNA: TGTGCCAGCAGTGATGCGGGGTCAGAGACCCAGTACTTC. The encoded protein is CASSDAGSETQYF.

This sequence joins TRBV4-2 and TRBJ2-7; 8 positions agree with TRBD1. Germline loops: CDR1 LGHNA, CDR2 YNFKEQ. The CDR3 is made up of 16 amino acids. After removal of 1 base from V and 4 bases from J, the junction contained 9 bases not matched to a gene. The CDR3 is CASSQGEDREVYEQYF. In DNA, the CDR3 is TGTGCCAGCAGCCAAGGAGAGGACAGGGAAGTTTACGAGCAGTACTTC.

The V call is TRBV7-2, the J call TRBJ2-7, with D possibly matching TRBD1 (5 bases). The CDR3 totals 14 residues. With 1 base removed from V and 4 bases from J, the gap between germline ends came to 11 bases. CDR1 is SGHTA, CDR2 FQGNSA, per germline. Here the CDR3 DNA reads TGTGCCAGCAGCTTAGGTGCCAGGGTGTACGAGCAGTACTTC. This encodes CASSLGARVYEQYF.

The gene calls are TRBV7-2 and TRBJ1-5, with no clear D. CDR3 length: 15 amino acids. Germline CDR1 reads SGHTA; CDR2 reads FQGNSA. Trimming cost V 8 bases and J 4 bases, with 18 bases left between them. The CDR3 loop reads CASGLSIERNQPQHF. CDR3 nucleotides: TGTGCCAGCGGCCTCAGTATAGAGAGGAATCAGCCCCAGCATTTT.

The rearrangement links TRBV28 to TRBJ2-3, with TRBD2 matching 8 bases. The junction had 7 bases not matched to a gene; V was cut back by 5 bases and J by 6 bases. The germline V gene encodes CDR1 MDHEN and CDR2 SYDVKM. The CDR3 length is 14 residues. The CDR3 protein is CASSTRRGGDTQYF. The CDR3 coding sequence is TGTGCCAGCAGTACCCGTCGGGGGGGGGATACGCAGTATTTT.

The V gene is TRBV18, the J gene TRBJ1-1; D is unresolved. Trimming removed 3 bases at V and 0 bases at J, with 8 bases between. Germline V lookup: CDR1 KGHSH, CDR2 LQKENI. This CDR3 comprises 14 residues. The CDR3 region has the DNA TGTGCCAGCTCACCTGGACTTCTGAACACTGAAGCTTTCTTT. Its protein product is CASSPGLLNTEAFF.

The chain couples TRBV7-6 to TRBJ2-5, with D perhaps matching TRBD2 (7 bases). The germline V gene encodes CDR1 SGHVS and CDR2 FNYEAQ. This CDR3 has 14 residues. Trimming pared 3 bases from V and 1 base from J, leaving 9 bases between. CDR3 sequence: CASSLGGPQETQYF. In DNA form, the CDR3 reads TGTGCCAGCAGCTTGGGGGGGCCCCAAGAGACCCAGTACTTC. Supplemented by reference TRBV7-6 and TRBJ2-5, the full variable domain reads GAGVSQSPRYKVTKRGQDVALRCDPISGHVSLYWYRQALGQGPEFLTYFNYEAQQDKSGLPNDRFSAERPEGSISTLTIQRTEQRDSAMYRCASSLGGPQETQYFGPGTRLLVL.

The chain combines TRBV29-1 with TRBJ1-2, with TRBD1 as a possible D gene (5 bases). From germline, CDR1 is SQVTM and CDR2 ANQGSEA. The CDR3 loop spans 11 amino acids. Trimming pared 7 bases from V and 7 bases from J, leaving 13 bases between. The CDR3 nucleotides read TGCAGCGCCTCGACAGTGCGTGGCTACACCTTC. Translated: CSASTVRGYTF.

The chain combines TRBV4-1 with TRBJ1-3; 8 positions agree with TRBD1. CDR1 and CDR2 (germline): MGHRA, YSYEKL. V lost 0 bases to trimming and J lost 5 bases; unmatched junction nucleotides: 9. The CDR3 runs 17 residues. CDR3 coding DNA: TGCGCCAGCAGCCAAGAAAGGGGACAGGACAGCCGAAACACCATATATTTT. It yields the protein CASSQERGQDSRNTIYF.

The genes are TRBV9 and TRBJ1-1; 7 bases align to TRBD1. The CDR3 is 14 amino acids. The V gene's germline CDR1 is SGDLS and CDR2 YYNGEE. Trimming took 4 bases from V and 2 from J; bases not matched to a gene: 5. CDR3 sequence: CASSPTGFNTEAFF. CDR3 DNA sequence: TGTGCCAGCAGCCCGACAGGGTTCAACACTGAAGCTTTCTTT.

In DNA, the CDR3 is TGCGCCAGCAGCTTGAGCCCACCAGGGGGCGCGAACTATGGCTACACCTTC. It yields the protein CASSLSPPGGANYGYTF. J is TRBJ1-2 and V is TRBV5-1; TRBD1 aligns across 8 bases. The CDR3 length is 17 residues. V was clipped by 1 base and J by 2 bases; unmatched bases: 10. The germline CDR1 and CDR2 sequences are SGHRS and YFSETQ.

This rearrangement joins TRBV27 to TRBJ1-1, with no clear D. The CDR3 is made up of 14 amino acids. CDR1 is MNHEY and CDR2 is SMNVEV in the germline V gene (reference sequence). The germline V and J ends were trimmed by 7 bases and 0 bases, with 12 bases remaining between them. As DNA, the CDR3 is TGTGCCAGCATGGGCAGCCGCATGAACACTGAAGCTTTCTTT. This gives the protein CASMGSRMNTEAFF.

The chain combines TRBV5-6 with TRBJ1-5, with 7 positions matching TRBD1. Per germline, CDR1 SGHDT and CDR2 YYEEEE. The CDR3 consists of 15 residues. The junction had 3 bases not matched to a gene; V was cut back by 0 bases and J by 3 bases. Written as DNA, the CDR3 is TGTGCCAGCAGCTTGGTGGGACAGCTCAATCAGCCCCAGCATTTT. It is translated as CASSLVGQLNQPQHF. Drawing the rest from reference TRBV5-6 and TRBJ1-5, the complete variable domain is DAGVTQSPTHLIKTRGQQVTLRCSPKSGHDTVSWYQQALGQGPQFIFQYYEEEERQRGNFPDRFSGHQFPNYSSELNVNALLLGDSALYLCASSLVGQLNQPQHFGDGTRLSIL.

The genes are TRBV5-4 and TRBJ2-7; 7 bases fit TRBD1. The junction had 5 bases not matched to a gene; V was cut back by 3 bases and J by 2 bases. CDR1 is SGHNT, CDR2 YYREEE, per germline (reference sequence). The CDR3 totals 14 residues. As DNA, the CDR3 is TGTGCCAGCAGCTCAGGGGGTGGCACCTACGAGCAGTACTTC. Its protein product is CASSSGGGTYEQYF.

The chain carries TRBV2 and TRBJ2-1; perhaps TRBD2 as D (5 bases). Per germline, CDR1 SNHLY and CDR2 FYNNEI. V lost 3 bases to trimming and J lost 8 bases, with 14 bases between them. The CDR3 loop spans 14 amino acids. CDR3 sequence: CASSDSTRSDEQFF. The CDR3 DNA follows: TGTGCCAGCAGTGATTCAACTAGGTCCGATGAGCAGTTCTTC.

The CDR3 bases are TGTGCCAGCAGCCAACAAACGGCAGGGGGCGACGCTTTCTTT. Translated: CASSQQTAGGDAFF. V gene TRBV16 combines with J gene TRBJ1-1, with 8 bases identical to TRBD1. With 2 bases clipped from V and 11 bases from J, the junction kept 10 bases outside the gene matches. Germline CDR1 is KGHSY and CDR2 is FQNENV. The length of the CDR3 is 14 residues. Together with reference TRBV16 and TRBJ1-1, the CDR3 gives the full variable domain: GEEVAQTPKHLVRGEGQKAKLYCAPIKGHSYVFWYQQVLKNEFKFLISFQNENVFDETGMPKERFSAKCLPNSPCSLEIQATKLEDSAVYFCASSQQTAGGDAFFGQGTRLTVV.

The chain links TRBV10-3 to TRBJ1-3, with D hard to call. V lost 3 bases and J 0 bases, leaving 9 bases between the germline ends. Germline V CDR1 and CDR2: ENHRY, SYGVKD. The CDR3 loop spans 15 amino acids. The CDR3 loop is CAISDQQRSGNTIYF. The CDR3 nucleotides read TGTGCCATCAGTGACCAACAACGCTCTGGAAACACCATATATTTT.

The chain has TRBV19 and TRBJ2-5; D possibly corresponds to TRBD1 (5 bases). The J call is doubtful: the DNA matches TRBJ2-7 better. CDR3 length equals 15 residues. Germline-derived CDR1 and CDR2 are LNHDA and SQIVND (reference sequence). CDR3 residues: CASSSFGKGFYEQYF. CDR3 bases: TGTGCCAGTAGTAGTTTCGGAAAGGGGTTCTACGAGCAGTACTTC.